The sequence of this TCR beta chain was determined in a study of T-cell memory formation after mild COVID-19 (dated by TCRdb to about 2021). As for the study more broadly: TCR sequence clusters from the two donors were largely donor specific. T-cell clones expanding and contracting after mild COVID-19 in two donors were tracked by longitudinal TCRalpha and TCRbeta repertoire sequencing. The cohort was made up of two young adult volunteers, one female and one male, who were previously healthy.

CDR3 length: 14 amino acids, cysteine to phenylalanine. Solely the CDR3 DNA is kept, with 42 bases framed from the first base. Trimming takes 4 bases from V and 4 bases from J, and the germline ends sit 14 bases apart. Per the germline V gene (reference sequence), SGHKS is the CDR1 and YYEKEE is the CDR2. With regard to this clonotype: Its antigen remains undetermined. Qualities for individual bases were not recorded, and no much larger clone is one base off.

Ficoll-Paque density gradient centrifugation was used to isolate PBMCs. Sequencing used an Illumina NovaSeq 6000. TCRalpha and TCRbeta cDNA libraries were constructed by 5'RACE with constant-segment primers, with sample barcodes and unique molecular identifiers being introduced. Trizol reagent was used to extract RNA from every sample. The libraries were amplified in two PCR steps, and the second step added a second sample barcode and Illumina TruSeq adapters. Sequencing of libraries was performed on an Illumina NovaSeq with 2 x 150 bp paired-end reads. From the authors' description of their analysis: Reads were demultiplexed and collapsed into UMI-guided consensus sequences with migec v1.2.7. Using mixcr v2.1.11, the UMI consensuses were aligned to TRA and TRB V and J templates and assembled into clonotypes. Clonotypes were classified as expanded or contracted when called significant by both edgeR and NoisET, with noise models trained on biological replicates. For edgeR calls, a false discovery rate-adjusted p below 0.01 and a log2 fold-change threshold of 1 were applied. As an exploratory analysis of dynamics, PCA with hierarchical clustering was applied to max-normalized trajectories of the 1000 most abundant clonotypes. The CD4 or CD8 phenotype of responding clones was assigned using the separately sequenced CD4+ and CD8+ repertoires. Using fastp at Q25 and MiXCR, TCRdb reprocessed the public reads and kept productive beta chains. One record per CDR3 amino acid sequence lists the most common genes and DNA. The authors' filters were not applied to this entry. Present in this sample are more than 350,000 distinct CDR3 sequences, more than 20% of which were seen just once. The top ten hold roughly an eighth of the sample.

Study-wide conclusions, independent of this receptor: Contracting CD4+ clones turned up mainly in the CM and EM memory subsets, whereas EMRA was where CD8+ clones were enriched. The detection of some responding clones in pre-infection memory suggests that pre-existing cross-reactive memory T cells joined the SARS-CoV-2 response. The second-wave clones that peaked on day 37 were not confirmed to be SARS-CoV-2 specific. Balanced CD4/CD8 phenotypes were observed for clones contracting from day 15 to 85, whereas a bias towards CD4+ was observed for a second wave of clones expanding from day 15 to 37. Only two mild cases were covered by the study, and larger cohorts that include severe cases with pre-infection samples were considered necessary.

The sequenced sample was PBMCs or a T cell subset sorted from them (not recorded which). This sequence uses TRBV5-5 and TRBJ1-1; the D gene is perhaps TRBD1, on 6 matching bases. The source is an adult woman who had mild COVID-19 (a few samples of this study predate the infection). The sample titles of this study are shuffled in the database, so cell type and time point are left out; the donor was told from shared clones. The CDR3 here reads CASSTRGGGTEAFF. The bases read TGTGCCAGCAGCACAAGAGGAGGGGGCACTGAAGCTTTCTTT.